This T cell receptor beta chain was sequenced during a study of cytomegalovirus exposure and HLA in healthy donors. V dropped 0 bases and J dropped 7 bases, with 5 bases sitting between them. Germline loops: CDR1 SGHRS, CDR2 YFSETQ. The CDR3 spans 12 residues. Worth noting for this clone: The same CDR3 arises from other DNA sequences in this sample as well.

Data came from immunoSEQ multiplex PCR; TCRdb stores just in-frame clones and leaves some out. The sample lists about 150,000 clones, 86% occurring once. The chain uses TRBV5-1 and TRBJ2-1; D not resolved. The sample consisted of PBMCs. This sequence was found in a man aged 18 to 29 in good health and CMV-seropositive. This chain's CDR3 is CASSLAGNEQFF. CDR3 nucleotide sequence: TGCGCCAGCAGCTTGGCGGGTAATGAGCAGTTCTTC.